A single sample is the source of the 10 T cell receptor beta chains below, sequenced in a study of cytomegalovirus exposure and HLA in healthy donors. PCR amplification relied on 60 Vbeta primers (plus 13 Jbeta primers). Some clones are missing from TCRdb's copy, which holds only in-frame ones; the method was immunoSEQ multiplex PCR. In the table there are approximately 190,000 clones, 82% of which are singletons. The specimen sequenced was PBMCs. These receptors were obtained from a woman aged 18-35 years in good health and CMV-seronegative.

This clone was counted a few times. This chain uses TRBV6-5 with TRBJ1-2; 7 bases fit TRBD1. In germline, CDR1 is MNHEY, CDR2 SVGAGI. The CDR3 has 14 amino acids. J was trimmed by 8 bases and V by 5 bases; bases with no gene match: 11. The DNA for the CDR3 is TGTGCCAGCAGTGAAAACAGGGGCACCTTGGGCTACACCTTC. This encodes CASSENRGTLGYTF.

The CDR3 loop reads CASSGLAGNIMDEQYF. The CDR3 bases are TGTGCCAGCAGTGGACTAGCGGGAAATATTATGGACGAGCAGTACTTC. The genes are TRBV11-2 and TRBJ2-7, with 12 nucleotides matching TRBD2. Germline-derived CDR1 and CDR2 are SGHAT and FQNNGV. Trimming at V came to 6 bases and at J to 5 bases, leaving 11 bases not matched to a gene. This CDR3 region has 16 residues.

The table lists this clone with a count of one. The chain joins TRBV4-1 to TRBJ2-7, with unresolved D. V gave up 3 bases and J gave up 3 bases, with 18 bases separating them. The CDR3 totals 16 residues. Germline V gives CDR1 MGHRA, CDR2 YSYEKL. In DNA, the CDR3 is TGCGCCAGCAGCCACGTAGTCCGTTCTCTCTACTACGAGCAGTACTTC. Translation: CASSHVVRSLYYEQYF.

This clone appeared once. The rearrangement links TRBV7-9 to TRBJ2-3, with D perhaps TRBD2 (6 bases). Germline CDR1 is SEHNR and CDR2 is FQNEAQ (reference sequence). The CDR3 extends over 15 amino acids. The V gene lost 0 bases and the J gene lost 6 bases, with 13 bases spanning the gap. CDR3 in amino acids: CASSLAGRPEDTQYF. In DNA, the CDR3 is TGTGCCAGCAGCTTAGCGGGGAGGCCCGAGGATACGCAGTATTTT.

The genes are TRBV7-9 and TRBJ1-1; perhaps TRBD1 as D (6 bases). V was clipped by 4 bases and J by 6 bases, with 21 bases between them. The germline V gene has CDR1 SEHNR and CDR2 FQNEAQ (reference sequence). The CDR3 has 16 amino acids. The CDR3 DNA sequence: TGTGCCAGCAGCTCCCACTTTTGGACAGACCCAGCTGAAGCTTTCTTT. Its translation: CASSSHFWTDPAEAFF.

The chain combines TRBV2 with TRBJ2-3; 10 positions agree with TRBD2. This CDR3 is 13 amino acids long. V lost 9 bases, J lost 4 bases, and 4 bases stayed unmatched. Germline V gene data show CDR1 as SNHLY and CDR2 as FYNNEI. The CDR3 nucleotides are TGTGCCAGAGCGGGGGGGCAAGCAGATACGCAGTATTTT. Translation: CARAGGQADTQYF.

This rearrangement joins TRBV7-9 to TRBJ2-7, with TRBD2 matching over 7 bases. Germline-derived CDR1 and CDR2 are SEHNR and FQNEAQ (reference sequence). Trimming took 4 bases from V and 3 from J; bases not matched to a gene: 6. The CDR3 runs to 14 residues. The CDR3 nucleotides are TGTGCCAGCAGCTCCCCCGGACTAGGCTACGAGCAGTACTTC. This encodes CASSSPGLGYEQYF.

The chain links TRBV6-5 to TRBJ2-7; D is unclear. V dropped 0 bases and J dropped 0 bases, with 12 bases sitting between them. The CDR3 length is 16 residues. Germline V gene lookup returns CDR1 MNHEY and CDR2 SVGAGI. CDR3 DNA sequence: TGTGCCAGCAGTTACTCTTACTATCAGAGCTCCTACGAGCAGTACTTC. Protein product: CASSYSYYQSSYEQYF.

V and J are TRBV2 and TRBJ2-1, with D maybe TRBD2 (6 bases). Germline assignment: CDR1 SNHLY and CDR2 FYNNEI. The CDR3 contains 15 residues. Trimming removed 6 bases from V and 7 bases from J, with 19 bases in between. The DNA for the CDR3 is TGTGCCAGCAGAGCCGAGGTTGCGGGGAATAATGAGCAGTTCTTC. Translation: CASRAEVAGNNEQFF.

A note on this clone: An end of the junction differs from the germline gene, which may be a read error. This chain connects TRBV7-9 to TRBJ2-1; 7 nucleotides match TRBD2. Germline loops: CDR1 SEHNR, CDR2 FQNEAQ (reference sequence). This CDR3 has 12 amino acids. The CDR3 reads CSSSLGGREQFF. The CDR3, as DNA: TGTTCCAGCAGCTTGGGAGGGAGGGAGCAGTTCTTC.